Detailed here is one T cell receptor (beta chain). Its antigen remains unidentified. The CDR3 is 14 residues long. Germline V gene lookup returns CDR1 SGHRS and CDR2 YFSETQ. The V end was cut by 4 bases, the J end by 6 bases, with 17 bases between. The data belong to a study of CD8 T cells in Susac syndrome. Study-level results: As the study acknowledged, the number of individuals in its TCR sequencing and HLA analysis was relatively small.

When the RNA was reverse transcribed, random hexamers were used with an input of roughly 0.5 to 1 ug. Amplification of TCR beta CDR3 across 54 Vbeta and 13 Jbeta was performed with immunoSEQ multiplex PCR. From the immunoSEQ multiplex PCR reads, TCRdb called clonotypes with MiXCR, one entry per CDR3 protein. The top ten clones hold roughly 0.1% of a sample with over 350,000 distinct CDR3 sequences, around 83% of them seen once. The study sequenced TCR beta in blood CD8+ and CD4+ T cells. The sequence came from a human donor with multiple sclerosis. The specimen sequenced was CD8+ T cells from PBMCs. The V call is TRBV5-1, the J call TRBJ2-7; D is possibly TRBD1 (5 bases). CDR3 loop: CASSPNQQGFEQYF. DNA for the CDR3: TGCGCCAGCAGCCCGAACCAGCAGGGATTCGAGCAGTACTTC.